The 27 T cell receptor beta chains below all came from one sample that was sequenced in a study of identical twins. Using its own MiXCR run on the 5' RACE reads, TCRdb lists one record per CDR3 protein. The table has a few hundred thousand distinct CDR3 sequences, 9% to 10% seen once. These data are also associated with another study on yellow fever vaccine responses in identical twins.

Sequencing was carried out using PBMCs. The receptors come from a woman in her late teens or twenties in good health.

This clonotype was picked up many times. This chain connects TRBV28 to TRBJ2-7; 8 positions agree with TRBD1. This CDR3 comprises 15 residues. The V gene's germline CDR1 is MDHEN and CDR2 SYDVKM. V lost 4 bases, J lost 0 bases, and 5 bases stayed unmatched. The CDR3 sequence is CASSWGQALSYEQYF. The CDR3 nucleotides are TGTGCCAGCAGTTGGGGACAGGCCCTCTCCTACGAGCAGTACTTC.

The chain is built from TRBV27 and TRBJ2-4; D may be TRBD1 (6 bases). Germline V gene sequence: CDR1 MNHEY, CDR2 SMNVEV (reference sequence). The CDR3 spans 11 residues. The V end lost 8 bases, the J end lost 6 bases, and 8 bases lay between the germline ends. CDR3 nucleotides: TGTGCCAGCCAACAGGGAAACATTCAGTACTTC. Protein: CASQQGNIQYF.

This chain uses TRBV15 with TRBJ2-2, with 10 bases fitting TRBD1. Germline CDR1 reads LNHNV; CDR2 reads YYDKDF (reference sequence). The CDR3 length is 16 residues. Germline trimming cut 3 bases from V and 5 bases from J; bases unmatched to any gene: 6. As DNA, the CDR3 is TGTGCCACCAGCAGGAGACAGGGGGCGAGGACCGGGGAGCTGTTTTTT. Translation: CATSRRQGARTGELFF.

This clonotype was detected many times. The chain carries TRBV6-6 and TRBJ1-3; D not certain. Trimming took off 6 bases at V and 5 bases at J, with 8 bases between the two ends. Germline V gene data show CDR1 as MNHNY and CDR2 as SVGAGI (reference sequence). The CDR3 consists of 12 residues. The CDR3 DNA sequence: TGTGCCAGCAGCCGCCCGCGAAACACCATATATTTT. This codes for CASSRPRNTIYF.

The genes are TRBV20-1 and TRBJ2-3, with D perhaps matching TRBD2 (6 bases). Trimming pared 5 bases from V and 3 bases from J, leaving 12 bases between. Germline-derived CDR1 and CDR2 are DFQATT and SNEGSKA (reference sequence). The CDR3 length is 13 residues. The CDR3 DNA reads TGCAGTGCTTGGGACTCGAATACAGATACGCAGTATTTT. Its translation: CSAWDSNTDTQYF.

This clonotype has just a few counts. The CDR3 is CASSSRGRTNTGELFF. CDR3 sequence (DNA): TGCGCCAGCAGCTCCCGCGGGAGGACGAACACCGGGGAGCTGTTTTTT. V gene TRBV5-1 combines with J gene TRBJ2-2, with TRBD2 matching over 8 bases. Germline CDR1 reads SGHRS; CDR2 reads YFSETQ. Unmatched junction bases numbered 4, after V lost 3 bases and J lost 0 bases. The CDR3 is 16 residues long. Combining the CDR3 with reference TRBV5-1 and TRBJ2-2 gives the whole variable domain KAGVTQTPRYLIKTRGQQVTLSCSPISGHRSVSWYQQTPGQGLQFLFEYFSETQRNKGNFPGRFSGRQFSNSRSEMNVSTLELGDSALYLCASSSRGRTNTGELFFGEGSRLTVL.

The chain uses TRBV11-2 and TRBJ2-7; D is possibly TRBD1 (6 bases). The V end was cut by 2 bases, the J end by 7 bases, with 30 bases between. This CDR3 is 19 amino acids long. Germline values: CDR1 SGHAT, CDR2 FQNNGV. DNA for the CDR3: TGTGCCAGCAGCTTATTCTCGGACAGACCTACGTACGGGGAAGCGGAGCAGTACTTC. Protein: CASSLFSDRPTYGEAEQYF.

This clonotype was counted at least ten times. CDR3: CSVQVGQDTDTQYF. The CDR3 DNA reads as TGCAGCGTTCAAGTGGGACAGGACACAGATACGCAGTATTTT. The genes are TRBV29-1 and TRBJ2-3; the match to TRBD1 covers 8 bases. The CDR3 runs to 14 residues. V lost 5 bases, J lost 2 bases, and 6 bases stayed unmatched. CDR1 is SQVTM and CDR2 is ANQGSEA in the germline V gene.

The V call is TRBV5-1, the J call TRBJ2-7; D gene unclear. The V gene lost 0 bases and the J gene lost 6 bases, with 13 bases spanning the gap. The germline V gene encodes CDR1 SGHRS and CDR2 YFSETQ. This CDR3 region has 14 residues. CDR3: CASSLDPAIGEQYF. CDR3 DNA: TGCGCCAGCAGCTTGGACCCCGCAATAGGCGAGCAGTACTTC.

This clonotype was detected ten times or more. The DNA for the CDR3 is TGCGCCAGCAGCTTCTCCCCAACTGACCTCGAGCAGTACTTC. This translates into CASSFSPTDLEQYF. The V gene is TRBV5-1, the J gene TRBJ2-7; D not resolved. Germline-derived CDR1 and CDR2 are SGHRS and YFSETQ. This CDR3 contains 14 residues. With 2 bases removed from V and 6 bases from J, the gap between germline ends came to 15 bases. The whole variable domain, filled in from reference TRBV5-1 and TRBJ2-7, reads KAGVTQTPRYLIKTRGQQVTLSCSPISGHRSVSWYQQTPGQGLQFLFEYFSETQRNKGNFPGRFSGRQFSNSRSEMNVSTLELGDSALYLCASSFSPTDLEQYFGPGTRLTVT.

The chain joins TRBV3-1 to TRBJ2-7; D is uncertain. CDR3 length: 15 residues. Trimming pared 4 bases from V and 1 base from J, leaving 14 bases between. In germline, CDR1 is LGHDT, CDR2 YNNKEL (reference sequence). CDR3 in DNA: TGTGCCAGCAGCCGTAGCTGGGCGCCTTCCTACGAGCAGTACTTC. The encoded protein is CASSRSWAPSYEQYF.

Many counts were recorded for this clonotype. CDR3 DNA: TGTGCCAGCAGCTTGGTATTTTGGCAGATAGCAGATACGCAGTATTTT. Amino acids: CASSLVFWQIADTQYF. The J gene is TRBJ2-3, the V gene TRBV5-6; D remains ambiguous. CDR3 length: 16 amino acids. V dropped 0 bases and J dropped 4 bases, with 15 bases sitting between them. CDR1 is SGHDT and CDR2 is YYEEEE in the germline V gene.

This chain joins TRBV28 and TRBJ2-7; D might be TRBD2 (7 bases). The CDR3 length is 15 residues. V lost 3 bases, J lost 6 bases, and 18 bases lay in between. Germline CDR1 and CDR2: MDHEN and SYDVKM. The DNA for the CDR3 is TGTGCCAGCAGTTTGGGGGGGCTGGGGGCCAGCGAGCAGTACTTC. It specifies CASSLGGLGASEQYF.

The genes are TRBV7-9 and TRBJ2-1; 12 nucleotides match TRBD1. Germline trimming cut 5 bases from V and 7 bases from J; bases unmatched to any gene: 12. The V gene's germline CDR1 is SEHNR and CDR2 FQNEAQ (reference sequence). CDR3 length: 17 amino acids. DNA for the CDR3: TGTGCCAGCAGCACCTCCCGTCGGGACAGGGGGCAGAATGAGCAGTTCTTC. This translates into CASSTSRRDRGQNEQFF.

The chain uses TRBV2 and TRBJ1-1; unclear D gene. The CDR3 is made up of 12 amino acids. The V end lost 7 bases, the J end lost 1 base, and 7 bases lay between the germline ends. Looked up from germline, CDR1 is SNHLY and CDR2 is FYNNEI. In DNA, the CDR3 is TGTGCCAGCAAGCCTTGGAACACTGAAGCTTTCTTT. As protein: CASKPWNTEAFF.

There are a few counts of this clonotype. The chain links TRBV27 to TRBJ1-1, with 8 positions matching TRBD1. V was pared by 5 bases and J by 7 bases, with 15 bases of the junction left unmatched. From germline, CDR1 is MNHEY and CDR2 SMNVEV (reference sequence). The CDR3 contains 16 residues. CDR3 protein: CASSPFAGQDLSEAFF. In DNA form, the CDR3 reads TGTGCCAGCAGTCCCTTCGCGGGACAGGATTTGAGTGAAGCTTTCTTT.

This clonotype was picked up a small number of times. CDR3 in DNA: TGTGCCAGCAGCTCCAGGGACAGGGCAACCTACAATGAGCAGTTCTTC. This gives the protein CASSSRDRATYNEQFF. The chain employs TRBV7-3 and TRBJ2-1; TRBD1 matches at 9 bases. The CDR3 contains 16 residues. CDR1 and CDR2 from the germline V gene are SGHTA and FQGTGA. The junction had 6 bases not matched to a gene; V was cut back by 4 bases and J by 2 bases.

The CDR3 DNA follows: TGCAGCGTTGAAGGGGGGACAATCCAAGAGACCCAGTACTTC. Protein sequence: CSVEGGTIQETQYF. The V and J genes are TRBV29-1 and TRBJ2-5, with D perhaps matching TRBD1 (6 bases). Trimming pared 1 base from V and 1 base from J, leaving 10 bases between. There are 14 residues in the CDR3. Germline CDR1 SQVTM, CDR2 ANQGSEA.

The chain couples TRBV11-2 to TRBJ2-3, with 7 bases lining up with TRBD1. The germline CDR1 and CDR2 sequences are SGHAT and FQNNGV. The CDR3 spans 18 residues. V shed 4 bases and J 1 base; nucleotides not matched to a gene: 14. The CDR3 DNA sequence: TGTGCCAGCAGCTCTCCCGAGGGGGCTTCGTCCCGCACAGATACGCAGTATTTT. This gives the protein CASSSPEGASSRTDTQYF.

This clonotype was counted a few times. The V gene is TRBV5-1, the J gene TRBJ2-3; 8 positions agree with TRBD2. Germline V gene lookup returns CDR1 SGHRS and CDR2 YFSETQ. The CDR3 has 14 residues. Losses at the gene ends were 4 bases for V and 4 bases for J; bases not matched to a gene: 5. The CDR3 loop is CASSQTSVADTQYF. The CDR3, as DNA: TGCGCCAGCAGCCAGACTAGCGTCGCAGATACGCAGTATTTT.

This chain links TRBV7-2 with TRBJ2-5, with a possible D match to TRBD2 (6 bases). CDR1 SGHTA and CDR2 FQGNSA come from the germline V gene. This CDR3 comprises 16 residues. V was trimmed by 1 base and J by 1 base, leaving 13 bases between them. CDR3 sequence (DNA): TGTGCCAGCAGCTTAGTAAAAGGGACTTCCCAAGAGACCCAGTACTTC. It is translated as CASSLVKGTSQETQYF. Looking up the rest from reference TRBV7-2 and TRBJ2-5 gives the full variable domain: GAGVSQSPSNKVTEKGKDVELRCDPISGHTALYWYRQSLGQGLEFLIYFQGNSAPDKSGLPSDRFSAERTGGSVSTLTIQRTQQEDSAVYLCASSLVKGTSQETQYFGPGTRLLVL.

This chain's CDR3 is CASSPDGGYDEQYF. The CDR3 bases are TGTGCCAGCAGCCCCGACGGAGGGTATGACGAGCAGTACTTC. The gene calls are TRBV9 and TRBJ2-7, with D tentatively TRBD2 (6 bases). The CDR3 loop spans 14 amino acids. CDR1 SGDLS and CDR2 YYNGEE come from the germline V gene. The V gene lost 4 bases and the J gene lost 5 bases, with 16 bases spanning the gap.

This clonotype occurred a few times. The V and J genes are TRBV29-1 and TRBJ2-1; the D gene could be TRBD1 or TRBD2 (5 bases each). CDR3 length equals 12 residues. Trimming pared 7 bases from V and 6 bases from J, leaving 13 bases between. CDR1 SQVTM and CDR2 ANQGSEA come from the germline V gene. The CDR3 DNA follows: TGCAGCGAAGAGGGGAGCTCCAATGAGCAGTTCTTC. The encoded protein is CSEEGSSNEQFF.

This clonotype has ten or more counts. The chain recombines TRBV29-1 with TRBJ2-7, with D possibly TRBD2 on 6 matching bases. Germline V gene sequence: CDR1 SQVTM, CDR2 ANQGSEA. The length of the CDR3 is 11 residues. The ends were cut back, 2 bases at V and 6 bases at J, with 8 bases in the middle. CDR3 region: CSVEQGGEQYF. CDR3 DNA sequence: TGCAGCGTTGAACAGGGAGGCGAGCAGTACTTC.

V and J are TRBV7-2 and TRBJ1-5, with D uncertain. The length of the CDR3 is 15 residues. CDR1 and CDR2 (germline): SGHTA, FQGNSA. Deletions cut 4 bases from V and 0 bases from J, with 10 bases between. The chain's CDR3 is CASSYRVGSNQPQHF. The CDR3 DNA reads as TGTGCCAGCAGCTACCGGGTGGGTAGCAATCAGCCCCAGCATTTT.

This clonotype was recorded a few times. The gene calls are TRBV7-9 and TRBJ2-3; 8 bases match TRBD1. Unmatched junction bases numbered 9, after V lost 5 bases and J lost 8 bases. The CDR3 has 14 residues. CDR1 and CDR2 from the germline V gene are SEHNR and FQNEAQ (reference sequence). CDR3 sequence (DNA): TGTGCCAGCAGCGATGGACAGGGATTATTTACGCAGTATTTT. Protein: CASSDGQGLFTQYF.

This clonotype appeared a few times. The genes are TRBV5-1 and TRBJ2-3; the D call may be TRBD1 or TRBD2 (5 bases each). CDR3 size: 17 residues. V was shortened by 0 bases and J by 0 bases, with 14 bases between the two germline ends. CDR1 is SGHRS and CDR2 is YFSETQ in the germline V gene. This chain's CDR3 is CASSLVVRDPSTDTQYF. The DNA of the CDR3 is TGCGCCAGCAGCTTGGTAGTCCGGGACCCAAGCACAGATACGCAGTATTTT.